Below, 22 T cell receptor beta chains from the same sample are listed, as sequenced in a study of graft-versus-host responses after intestinal transplantation. No antigen is known for these receptors. Sequenced by immunoSEQ multiplex PCR; TCRdb stores in-frame clones only, minus some. The table has about 99,000 clones, under 95% seen once; the top ten hold less than 0.08%. Specimen: unstimulated CD8+ T cells sorted from spleen or lymph node cells, collected before transplant. Receptors originate from a human donor who was the organ donor for an intestinal transplant.

The V call is TRBV11-2, the J call TRBJ1-4, with 10 bases identical to TRBD1. Unmatched junction bases numbered 4, after V lost 9 bases and J lost 6 bases. The CDR3 is made up of 13 amino acids. The germline gives CDR1 SGHAT, CDR2 FQNNGV. The CDR3 nucleotides read TGTGCCAGTTTCGGGACAGGGGATGAAAAACTGTTTTTT. It codes for CASFGTGDEKLFF.

The chain couples TRBV19 to TRBJ2-7, with D maybe TRBD2 (5 bases). Deletions cut 3 bases from V and 3 bases from J, with 15 bases between. The V gene's germline CDR1 is LNHDA and CDR2 SQIVND (reference sequence). The CDR3 spans 15 residues. The CDR3 nucleotides read TGTGCCAGTAGTATCTCGAGCGGAGAAAGCTACGAGCAGTACTTC. It is translated as CASSISSGESYEQYF.

V and J are TRBV2 and TRBJ1-1; D call uncertain. V was trimmed by 6 bases and J by 2 bases, leaving 10 bases between them. CDR3 size: 13 residues. Germline V gene data show CDR1 as SNHLY and CDR2 as FYNNEI. For the CDR3, the DNA is TGTGCCAGCAGGGTACAGAGAAACACTGAAGCTTTCTTT. Protein sequence: CASRVQRNTEAFF.

The rearrangement uses TRBV27 and TRBJ1-2; 10 bases line up with TRBD1. Germline CDR1 is MNHEY and CDR2 is SMNVEV (reference sequence). Trimming took 5 bases from V and 5 from J; bases not matched to a gene: 5. The CDR3 totals 14 residues. Here the CDR3 DNA reads TGTGCCAGCAGTCCGACAGGGGGCGCTTATGGCTACACCTTC. Protein product: CASSPTGGAYGYTF.

This rearrangement joins TRBV19 to TRBJ1-3, with a tentative D call TRBD1 (5 bases). Germline CDR1 is LNHDA and CDR2 is SQIVND (reference sequence). The CDR3 contains 17 residues. V dropped 3 bases and J dropped 2 bases, with 17 bases sitting between them. CDR3 amino acids: CASSIVSWGGTGNTIYF. Here the CDR3 DNA reads TGTGCCAGTAGTATCGTGTCTTGGGGGGGAACTGGAAACACCATATATTTT.

This sequence joins TRBV19 and TRBJ1-1, with D perhaps matching TRBD1 (5 bases). The V gene's germline CDR1 is LNHDA and CDR2 SQIVND (reference sequence). The CDR3 consists of 17 residues. Trimming stripped 0 bases from V and 4 bases from J, with 18 bases between. CDR3 sequence reads: CASSIDFQGRIGTEAFF. CDR3 coding DNA: TGTGCCAGTAGTATAGATTTCCAGGGAAGGATAGGCACTGAAGCTTTCTTT. Variable domain in full (rest from reference TRBV19 and TRBJ1-1): DGGITQSPKYLFRKEGQNVTLSCEQNLNHDAMYWYRQDPGQGLRLIYYSQIVNDFQKGDIAEGYSVSREKKESFPLTVTSAQKNPTAFYLCASSIDFQGRIGTEAFFGQGTRLTVV.

The V call is TRBV30, the J call TRBJ2-7; D remains ambiguous. The CDR3 totals 12 residues. V lost 0 bases, J lost 3 bases, and 6 bases lay in between. Per the germline V gene, CDR1 is GTSNPN and CDR2 is SVGIG (reference sequence). CDR3 DNA: TGTGCCTGGAGTGTAAAGCTCTACGAGCAGTACTTC. Translated: CAWSVKLYEQYF.

The chain combines TRBV4-1 with TRBJ2-1; D is perhaps TRBD2 (5 bases). CDR3 length equals 15 residues. Germline V gene lookup returns CDR1 MGHRA and CDR2 YSYEKL. Trimming pared 1 base from V and 3 bases from J, leaving 10 bases between. Written as DNA, the CDR3 is TGCGCCAGCAGCCAAGCTCCCGGGGTCTACAATGAGCAGTTCTTC. It specifies CASSQAPGVYNEQFF.

The V gene is TRBV10-1, the J gene TRBJ2-5, with 7 positions matching TRBD1. The V and J ends lost 1 base and 5 bases, in that order; junction bases with no gene match: 7. Per the germline V gene, CDR1 is WNHNN and CDR2 is SYGVQD (reference sequence). This CDR3 region has 15 residues. The CDR3 DNA follows: TGCGCCAGCAGTGAGTACGGGACAGAGTGGGAGACCCAGTACTTC. Its protein product is CASSEYGTEWETQYF.

This sequence joins TRBV4-2 and TRBJ2-5, with 11 positions matching TRBD2. Looked up from germline, CDR1 is LGHNA and CDR2 is YNFKEQ. V trimming: 8 bases; J trimming: 2 bases; junction bases outside the gene matches: 4. The CDR3 has 14 residues. For the CDR3, the DNA is TGTGCCAGCTCTATAGCGGGGGGGCAAGAGACCCAGTACTTC. Translated, it gives CASSIAGGQETQYF.

V usage is TRBV5-6 and J usage is TRBJ2-4, with D unclear. Trimming removed 3 bases from V and 0 bases from J, with 13 bases in between. The CDR3 runs 16 residues. CDR1 SGHDT and CDR2 YYEEEE come from the germline V gene. CDR3 sequence reads: CASSYLYSLAKNIQYF. The CDR3 coding sequence is TGTGCCAGCAGCTACCTTTACTCCCTAGCCAAAAACATTCAGTACTTC. The complete variable domain, with remaining parts taken from reference TRBV5-6 and TRBJ2-4, reads DAGVTQSPTHLIKTRGQQVTLRCSPKSGHDTVSWYQQALGQGPQFIFQYYEEEERQRGNFPDRFSGHQFPNYSSELNVNALLLGDSALYLCASSYLYSLAKNIQYFGAGTRLSVL.

V usage is TRBV11-1 and J usage is TRBJ1-5; TRBD1 aligns across 7 bases. The CDR3 consists of 12 residues. V was clipped by 9 bases and J by 6 bases; unmatched bases: 5. Germline CDR1 reads SGHAT; CDR2 reads FQDESV (reference sequence). CDR3 sequence reads: CASRGRCQPQHF. The CDR3 region has the DNA TGTGCCAGTAGGGGGCGGTGTCAGCCCCAGCATTTT.

This clone showed up just once. V usage is TRBV6-6 and J usage is TRBJ2-2; 8 bases fit TRBD1. The CDR3 totals 15 residues. V lost 7 bases and J lost 0; bases outside the gene matches: 4. The germline CDR1 and CDR2 sequences are MNHNY and SVGAGI (reference sequence). This CDR3 is CASTRTGPNTGELFF. The CDR3 DNA sequence: TGTGCCAGCACCCGGACAGGGCCGAACACCGGGGAGCTGTTTTTT.

The chain carries TRBV19 and TRBJ2-7; the D gene is possibly TRBD2 (6 bases). Germline CDR1 and CDR2: LNHDA and SQIVND (reference sequence). The V gene lost 3 bases and the J gene lost 7 bases, with 22 bases spanning the gap. This CDR3 spans 16 amino acids. The CDR3 DNA is TGTGCCAGTAGTATTTCCACCTCTCTAGCGAACGGGGAGCAGTACTTC. Its translation is CASSISTSLANGEQYF.

The chain joins TRBV11-2 to TRBJ2-6, with 9 bases that match TRBD1. Germline V gene sequence: CDR1 SGHAT, CDR2 FQNNGV. The V gene end was trimmed by 3 bases and the J gene end by 4 bases; junction bases not matched to a gene: 13. The CDR3 spans 19 residues. This chain's CDR3 is CASSFPGTGGALGANVLTF. The CDR3 nucleotides are TGTGCCAGCAGCTTCCCCGGAACAGGGGGCGCATTGGGGGCCAACGTCCTGACTTTC.

The CDR3 DNA is TGCGCCAGCAGCCAAGATGGTATGGGACTATCCCAAGAGACCCAGTACTTC. Its translation: CASSQDGMGLSQETQYF. The chain links TRBV4-1 to TRBJ2-5; TRBD2 aligns across 7 bases. With V trimmed by 0 bases and J by 1 base, 8 bases remained unmatched. Looked up from germline, CDR1 is MGHRA and CDR2 is YSYEKL. The CDR3 is made up of 17 amino acids.

This chain connects TRBV6-1 to TRBJ1-1; the D is unclear. The CDR3 sequence is 14 residues long. Germline assignment: CDR1 MNHNS and CDR2 SASEGT. Between the trimmed V and J ends, which lost 3 bases and 5 bases, there was a span of 13 bases. For the CDR3, the DNA is TGTGCCAGCAGTGAGGCACCGGAGGGAACTGAAGCTTTCTTT. This encodes CASSEAPEGTEAFF.

The table lists this clone with a count of one. V gene TRBV29-1 combines with J gene TRBJ1-2; 7 bases line up with TRBD1. Germline CDR1 and CDR2: SQVTM and ANQGSEA. The trim removed 6 bases at V and 8 bases at J, leaving 15 bases unmatched. There are 14 residues in the CDR3. This chain's CDR3 is CSVANENRGGGYTF. The CDR3 coding sequence is TGCAGCGTCGCAAACGAAAACAGGGGAGGAGGCTACACCTTC.

This chain joins TRBV6-6 and TRBJ2-2; D is unclear. Germline V lookup: CDR1 MNHNY, CDR2 SVGAGI (reference sequence). V lost 2 bases, J lost 2 bases, and 3 bases lay in between. The CDR3 is 13 residues long. CDR3 DNA: TGTGCCAGCAGTTACCCTAACACCGGGGAGCTGTTTTTT. Its protein product is CASSYPNTGELFF.

The chain recombines TRBV25-1 with TRBJ2-1; 7 bases are a match to TRBD1. Germline-derived CDR1 and CDR2 are MGHDK and SYGVNS. This CDR3 is 14 amino acids long. The trim removed 3 bases at V and 4 bases at J, leaving 3 bases unmatched. The DNA for the CDR3 is TGTGCCAGCAGTGACGGGACAGCGTACAATGAGCAGTTCTTC. Translating it yields CASSDGTAYNEQFF.

This clone was seen a few times. This chain links TRBV4-1 with TRBJ2-7; 8 positions agree with TRBD1. The V gene's germline CDR1 is MGHRA and CDR2 YSYEKL. The CDR3 is made up of 14 amino acids. V lost 4 bases to trimming and J lost 3 bases; unmatched junction nucleotides: 5. In DNA, the CDR3 is TGCGCCAGCAGCCGCGGACAGGGAGGCTACGAGCAGTACTTC. Protein: CASSRGQGGYEQYF.

This clone is a singleton in its sample. The chain combines TRBV2 with TRBJ2-3; 8 bases are shared with TRBD2. CDR1 is SNHLY and CDR2 is FYNNEI in the germline V gene. This CDR3 is 14 amino acids long. The V gene end was trimmed by 5 bases and the J gene end by 5 bases; junction bases not matched to a gene: 6. CDR3 sequence: CASSPGLVGDTQYF. CDR3 nucleotides: TGTGCCAGCAGTCCGGGACTAGTAGGAGATACGCAGTATTTT.